This TCR beta chain was captured in a study of cytomegalovirus exposure and HLA in healthy donors. After removal of 4 bases from V and 1 base from J, the junction contained 5 bases not matched to a gene. The CDR3 contains 17 residues. Germline values: CDR1 MGHRA, CDR2 YSYEKL. The study ran its PCR with 60 Vbeta and 13 Jbeta primers. Profiling relied on immunoSEQ multiplex PCR, and the TCRdb table lists in-frame clones only, not all of them. The specimen's table records about 190,000 clones. Study-level results: As a later analysis revealed, the rate of TCR association differed by HLA locus, with DRB1 most and HLA-C fewest. The study flagged around 150 TCR beta chains as cytomegalovirus-associated. With further analysis later on, most CMV-associated TCR beta chains appeared HLA-restricted.

With respect to this clone: Its antigen is unidentified.

This receptor was identified in a man aged 30-40 years in good health and CMV-seronegative. The specimen sequenced was PBMCs. J is TRBJ2-2 and V is TRBV4-1; TRBD2 aligns across 11 bases. CDR3 sequence: CASSPGGTSGNTGELFF. Here the CDR3 DNA reads TGCGCCAGCAGCCCTGGTGGGACTAGCGGGAACACCGGGGAGCTGTTTTTT.